This T cell receptor beta chain was captured in a study of beta chain features in type 1 diabetes. General study findings and limits: Among all four CD4+ subsets, Type 1 diabetes patients had TCRB CDR3s that were moderately but significantly shorter.

CDR1 and CDR2 (germline): SEHNR, FQNEAQ (reference sequence). Trimming cost V 5 bases and J 8 bases, with 18 bases left between them. The CDR3 totals 14 residues. Notes on this clone: Its antigen is unidentified.

Investigators reverse transcribed all isolated RNA, so they sequenced expressed TCRB transcripts. For naive, central memory and regulatory T cell samples, reads averaged roughly 3.5 million. The table came from immunoSEQ multiplex PCR; TCRdb's copy has only in-frame clones and leaves some out. The profile shows hundreds of thousands of clones, 11% to 15% of them singletons. V is TRBV7-9 and J is TRBJ1-2; no clear D. This receptor was identified in a man younger than 35 with type 1 diabetes. Sequencing was performed on naive CD4+ T cells from blood. CDR3 bases: TGTGCCAGCAGCAAGACCCCTGAAGGTGGGGGCTACACCTTC. This sequence encodes CASSKTPEGGGYTF.